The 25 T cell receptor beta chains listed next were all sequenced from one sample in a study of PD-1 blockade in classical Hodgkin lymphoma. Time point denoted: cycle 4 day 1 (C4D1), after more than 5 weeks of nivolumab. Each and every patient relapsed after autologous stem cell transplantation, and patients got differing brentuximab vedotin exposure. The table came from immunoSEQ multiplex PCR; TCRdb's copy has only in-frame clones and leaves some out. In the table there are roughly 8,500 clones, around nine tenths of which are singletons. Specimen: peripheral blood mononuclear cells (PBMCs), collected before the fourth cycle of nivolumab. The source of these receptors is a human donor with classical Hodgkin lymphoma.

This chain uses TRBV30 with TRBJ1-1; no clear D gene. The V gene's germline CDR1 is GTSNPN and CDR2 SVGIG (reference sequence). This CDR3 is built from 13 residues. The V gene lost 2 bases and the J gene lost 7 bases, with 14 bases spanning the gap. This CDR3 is CAWSPLVAREAFF. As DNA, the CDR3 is TGTGCCTGGAGTCCGCTCGTGGCCCGTGAAGCTTTCTTT.

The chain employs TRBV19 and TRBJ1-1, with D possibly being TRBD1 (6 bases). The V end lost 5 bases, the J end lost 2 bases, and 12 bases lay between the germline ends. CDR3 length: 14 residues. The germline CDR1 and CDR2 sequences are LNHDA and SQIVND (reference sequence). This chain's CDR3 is CASSSGTSNTEAFF. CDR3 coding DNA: TGTGCCAGTAGTTCCGGGACAAGCAACACTGAAGCTTTCTTT.

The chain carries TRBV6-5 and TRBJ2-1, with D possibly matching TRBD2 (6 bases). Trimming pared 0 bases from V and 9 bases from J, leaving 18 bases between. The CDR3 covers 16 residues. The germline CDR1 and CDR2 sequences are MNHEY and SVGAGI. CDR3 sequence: CASSYSGTGRALEQFF. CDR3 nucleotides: TGTGCCAGCAGTTACTCAGGGACTGGACGCGCACTTGAGCAGTTCTTC.

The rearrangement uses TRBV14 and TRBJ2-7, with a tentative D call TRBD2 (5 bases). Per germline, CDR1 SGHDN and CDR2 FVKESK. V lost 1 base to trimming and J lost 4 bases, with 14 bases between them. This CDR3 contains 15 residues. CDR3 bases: TGTGCCAGCAGCCAAGGATTGGGGAGTCGGTACGAGCAGTACTTC. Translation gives CASSQGLGSRYEQYF.

As DNA, the CDR3 is TGTGCCATGATGTCGGATAGCTCCTACGAGCAGTACTTC. Protein product: CAMMSDSSYEQYF. This chain links TRBV19 with TRBJ2-7; no firm D call. This CDR3 has 13 amino acids. Germline V gives CDR1 LNHDA, CDR2 SQIVND (reference sequence). V was cut by 10 bases and J by 0 bases, with 13 bases left in between.

This CDR3 reads CASSGGQVSYEQYF. The CDR3 DNA reads as TGTGCCAGTAGTGGGGGACAGGTGAGCTACGAGCAGTACTTC. The genes are TRBV19 and TRBJ2-7, with 8 bases lining up with TRBD1. The CDR3 totals 14 residues. The V gene's germline CDR1 is LNHDA and CDR2 SQIVND (reference sequence). V lost 5 bases to trimming and J lost 3 bases; unmatched junction nucleotides: 6.

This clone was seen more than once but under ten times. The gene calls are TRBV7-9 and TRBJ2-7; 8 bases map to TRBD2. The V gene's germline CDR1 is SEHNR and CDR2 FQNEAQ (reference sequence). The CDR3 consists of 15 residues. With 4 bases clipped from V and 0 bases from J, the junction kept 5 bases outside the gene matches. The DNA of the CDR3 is TGTGCCAGCAGCTCCGGACTAGCAAGCTCCTACGAGCAGTACTTC. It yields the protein CASSSGLASSYEQYF.

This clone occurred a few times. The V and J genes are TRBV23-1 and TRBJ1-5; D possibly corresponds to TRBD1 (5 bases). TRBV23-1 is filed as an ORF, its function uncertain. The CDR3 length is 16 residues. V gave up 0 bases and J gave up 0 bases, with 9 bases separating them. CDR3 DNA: TGCGCCAGCAGTCAATCGGGGGGTTTTAGCAATCAGCCCCAGCATTTT. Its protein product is CASSQSGGFSNQPQHF.

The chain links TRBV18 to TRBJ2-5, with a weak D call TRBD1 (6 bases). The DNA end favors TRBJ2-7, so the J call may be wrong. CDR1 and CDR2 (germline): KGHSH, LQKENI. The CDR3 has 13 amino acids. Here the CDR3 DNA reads TGTGCCAGCTCCCGACAGGTTGACTACGAGCAGTACTTC. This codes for CASSRQVDYEQYF.

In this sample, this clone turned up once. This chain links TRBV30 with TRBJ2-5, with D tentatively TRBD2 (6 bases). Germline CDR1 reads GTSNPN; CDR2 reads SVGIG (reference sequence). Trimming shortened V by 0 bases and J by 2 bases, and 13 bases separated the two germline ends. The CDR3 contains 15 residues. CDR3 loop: CAWSVGASAQETQYF. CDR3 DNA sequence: TGTGCCTGGAGTGTAGGAGCTAGCGCTCAAGAGACCCAGTACTTC.

CDR3 region: CASSGTGSGGDSYNEQFF. CDR3 in DNA: TGCGCCAGCAGCGGGACAGGATCCGGAGGAGACTCCTACAATGAGCAGTTCTTC. The chain uses TRBV5-1 and TRBJ2-1, with 8 nucleotides matching TRBD1. Germline values: CDR1 SGHRS, CDR2 YFSETQ. The trim removed 4 bases at V and 0 bases at J, leaving 12 bases unmatched. The CDR3 extends over 18 amino acids.

CDR3 protein: CASSPQGDTEAFF. As DNA, the CDR3 is TGTGCCAGCAGCCCACAGGGCGACACTGAAGCTTTCTTT. This chain links TRBV7-9 with TRBJ1-1, with D maybe TRBD1 (6 bases). Germline lookup yields CDR1 SEHNR and CDR2 FQNEAQ (reference sequence). The CDR3 is made up of 13 amino acids. V was clipped by 5 bases and J by 3 bases, with 10 bases between them.

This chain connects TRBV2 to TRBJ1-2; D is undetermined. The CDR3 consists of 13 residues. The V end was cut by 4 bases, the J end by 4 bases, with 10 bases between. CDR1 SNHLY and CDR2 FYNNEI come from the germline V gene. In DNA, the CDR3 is TGTGCCAGCAGTGGGGTGGAGGTCTATGGCTACACCTTC. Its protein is CASSGVEVYGYTF.

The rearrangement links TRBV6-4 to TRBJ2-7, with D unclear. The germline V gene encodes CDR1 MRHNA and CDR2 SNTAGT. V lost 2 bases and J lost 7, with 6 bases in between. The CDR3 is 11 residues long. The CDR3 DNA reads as TGTGCCAGCAGTGACGGGATGGAGCAGTACTTC. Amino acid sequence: CASSDGMEQYF.

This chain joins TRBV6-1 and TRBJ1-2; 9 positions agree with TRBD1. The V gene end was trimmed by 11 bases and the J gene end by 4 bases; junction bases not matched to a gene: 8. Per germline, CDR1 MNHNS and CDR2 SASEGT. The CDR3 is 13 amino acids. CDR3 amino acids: CAGGDRVAYGYTF. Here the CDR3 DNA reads TGTGCCGGAGGGGACAGGGTAGCCTATGGCTACACCTTC.

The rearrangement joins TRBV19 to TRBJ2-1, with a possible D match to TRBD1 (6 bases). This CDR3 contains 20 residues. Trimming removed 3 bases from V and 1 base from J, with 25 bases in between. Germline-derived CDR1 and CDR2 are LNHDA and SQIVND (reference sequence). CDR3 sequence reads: CASSIGPPVAYRASYNEQFF. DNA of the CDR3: TGTGCCAGTAGTATTGGCCCGCCGGTGGCCTACAGGGCTTCCTACAATGAGCAGTTCTTC.

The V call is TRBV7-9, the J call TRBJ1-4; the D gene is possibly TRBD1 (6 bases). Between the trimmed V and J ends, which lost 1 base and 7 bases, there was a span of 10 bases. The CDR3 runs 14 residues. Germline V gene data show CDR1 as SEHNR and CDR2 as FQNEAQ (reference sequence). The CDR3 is CASSLGRGGEKLFF. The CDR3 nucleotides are TGTGCCAGCAGCTTAGGCAGGGGCGGTGAAAAACTGTTTTTT.

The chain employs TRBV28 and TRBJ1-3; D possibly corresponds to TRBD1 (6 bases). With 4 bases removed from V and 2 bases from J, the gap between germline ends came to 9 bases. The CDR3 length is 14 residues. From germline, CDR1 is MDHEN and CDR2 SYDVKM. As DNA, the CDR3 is TGTGCCAGCAGTTACTACAGGGCTGGAAACACCATATATTTT. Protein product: CASSYYRAGNTIYF.

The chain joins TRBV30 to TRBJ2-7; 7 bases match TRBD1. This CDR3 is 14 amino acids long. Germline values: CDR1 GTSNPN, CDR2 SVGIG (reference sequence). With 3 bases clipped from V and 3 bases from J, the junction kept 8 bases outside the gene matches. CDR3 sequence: CAWSPGQLSYEQYF. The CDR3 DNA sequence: TGTGCCTGGAGCCCGGGACAGTTGAGCTACGAGCAGTACTTC.

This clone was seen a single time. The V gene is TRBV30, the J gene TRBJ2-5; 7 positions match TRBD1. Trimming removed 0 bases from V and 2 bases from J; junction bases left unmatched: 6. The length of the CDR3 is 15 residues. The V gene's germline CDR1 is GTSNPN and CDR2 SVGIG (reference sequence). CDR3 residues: CAWSVRQGPQETQYF. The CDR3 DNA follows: TGTGCCTGGAGTGTACGACAGGGCCCACAAGAGACCCAGTACTTC.

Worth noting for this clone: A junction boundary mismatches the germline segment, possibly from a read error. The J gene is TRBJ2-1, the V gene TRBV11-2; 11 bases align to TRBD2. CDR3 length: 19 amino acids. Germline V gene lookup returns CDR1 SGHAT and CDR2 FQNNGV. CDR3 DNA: TGTGCCAGCAGCTTAGGGTTAGCGGGAGGGCCCCCTTACTACGATGAGCAGTTCTTC. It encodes CASSLGLAGGPPYYDEQFF. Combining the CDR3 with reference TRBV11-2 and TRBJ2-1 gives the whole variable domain EAGVAQSPRYKIIEKRQSVAFWCNPISGHATLYWYQQILGQGPKLLIQFQNNGVVDDSQLPKDRFSAERLKGVDSTLKIQPAKLEDSAVYLCASSLGLAGGPPYYDEQFFGPGTRLTVL.

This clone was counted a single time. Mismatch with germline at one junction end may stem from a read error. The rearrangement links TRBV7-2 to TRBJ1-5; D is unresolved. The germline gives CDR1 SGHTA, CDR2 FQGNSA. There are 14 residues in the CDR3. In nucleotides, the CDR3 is TGTGCCAGCAACTTACAAGGAGGCAATCAGCCCCAGCATTTT. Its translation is CASNLQGGNQPQHF.

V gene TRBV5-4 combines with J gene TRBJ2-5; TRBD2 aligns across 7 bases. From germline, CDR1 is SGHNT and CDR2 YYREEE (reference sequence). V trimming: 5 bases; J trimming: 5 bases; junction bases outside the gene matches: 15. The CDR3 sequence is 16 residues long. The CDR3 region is CASRGEAGRARETQYF. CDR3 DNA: TGTGCCAGCAGAGGGGAAGCGGGGAGGGCGAGGGAGACCCAGTACTTC.

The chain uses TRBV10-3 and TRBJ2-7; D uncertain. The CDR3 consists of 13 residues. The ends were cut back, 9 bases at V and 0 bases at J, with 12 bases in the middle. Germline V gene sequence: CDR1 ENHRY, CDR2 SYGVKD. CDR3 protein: CAIVDGGSYEQYF. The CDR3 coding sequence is TGTGCCATTGTCGACGGCGGCTCCTACGAGCAGTACTTC.

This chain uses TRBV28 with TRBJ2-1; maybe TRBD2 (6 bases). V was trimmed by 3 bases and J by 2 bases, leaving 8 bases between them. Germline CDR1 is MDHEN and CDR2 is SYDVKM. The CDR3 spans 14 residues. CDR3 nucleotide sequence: TGTGCCAGCAGTTTCCGGGGGACCTACAATGAGCAGTTCTTC. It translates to CASSFRGTYNEQFF.